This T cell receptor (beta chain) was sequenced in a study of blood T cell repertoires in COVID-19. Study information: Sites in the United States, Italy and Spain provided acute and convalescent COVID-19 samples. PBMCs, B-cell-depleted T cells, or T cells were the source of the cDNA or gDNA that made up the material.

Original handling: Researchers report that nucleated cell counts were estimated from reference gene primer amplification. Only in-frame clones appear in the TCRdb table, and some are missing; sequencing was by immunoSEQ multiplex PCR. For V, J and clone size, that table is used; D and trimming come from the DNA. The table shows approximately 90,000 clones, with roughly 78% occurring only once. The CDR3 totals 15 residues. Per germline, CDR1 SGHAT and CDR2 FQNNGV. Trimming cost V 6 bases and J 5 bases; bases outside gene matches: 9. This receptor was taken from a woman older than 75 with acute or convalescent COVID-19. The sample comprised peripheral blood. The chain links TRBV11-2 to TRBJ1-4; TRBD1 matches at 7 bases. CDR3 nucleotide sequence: TGTGCCAGCAGAGATTCCGGGACAGCAAATGAAAAACTGTTTTTT. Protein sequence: CASRDSGTANEKLFF.